Described below is a single TCR beta chain sequence and its context. The sample holds one count of this clone. No cognate antigen has been identified for it. No base quality information exists; no much larger clone differs at one position. The CDR3 spans 14 residues, from the cysteine through the phenylalanine. Only the CDR3 DNA is retained, 42 bases long and in frame from the first base. Taken from the germline V gene, the CDR1 and CDR2 loops are SGHTA and FQGNSA. Germline trimming amounts to 5 bases on V and 5 bases on J, with 5 as the count of junction bases outside the gene matches. This record belongs to a study of cytomegalovirus exposure and HLA in healthy donors (dated by TCRdb to the late 2010s). Context from the whole study: An earlier analysis of approximately 600 of the donors reported about 250 Gb of sequence data and roughly 110 million unique TCR beta sequences from about 200 million T cells. In addition to the first cohort of 666 subjects, a separate validation cohort of approximately 130 different subjects was used. A handful of DR-DQ haplotypes were handled as single units for association and clustering because linkage in the cohort was strong. All discovery cohort repertoires had been generated on a single sequencing platform. Across under 500 genotyped donors of the cohort, an average of roughly 200,000 unique TCR beta nucleotide sequences per donor were sequenced, and roughly 20% of those sequences were non-productive. The study used immunosequencing to profile the T cell repertoires of 666 subjects and linked those repertoires to cytomegalovirus serostatus. To decide whether each TCR beta V gene segment behaved as functional or pseudogenic, an earlier analysis of approximately 600 of the donors relied on high-throughput TCR beta sequencing. A later analysis re-examined previously published TCR beta repertoires from 610 or so donors and added high-resolution HLA genotyping to investigate patterns of TCR occurrence. Class I and class II HLA loci were covered by the typing at four-digit resolution. Among the approximately 400 genotyped donors, more than 70% belonged to the genetic ancestry cluster associated with self-reported Caucasian donors. Rather than drawing on any new phenotypic data, the later analysis identified candidate immune exposures from TCR beta sequences and the way those sequences occurred across donors. Donor age, sex, ethnicity and CMV serostatus were collected together with the repertoire data. Roughly 310 gigabases of sequencing data and 70 million to 85 million unique TCR sequences were included in an early release covering over 600 HLA-typed donors. Typing coverage varied by locus: roughly 629-640 donors for A, B, C, DRB1 and DQB1; approximately 500 for DQA1; approximately 610 for DPA1; roughly 450 for DPB1. The study was designed to test whether signatures of past pathogen exposure could be identified by cataloging public T cell receptors. The study combined high-throughput TCR immunosequencing, statistical association of individual TCRs with disease status, and machine learning to predict cytomegalovirus infection status. A later genetic analysis used genome-wide SNP genotypes for about three fifths of the roughly 700 donors, treating that subset as a discovery cohort.

Results the study describes overall, beyond this receptor: A later analysis found that most CMV-associated TCR beta chains appeared HLA-restricted, with HLA associations seemingly driven largely by CMV exposure. The classifier was reported to diagnose cytomegalovirus status with high specificity and sensitivity in both the original cohort and the validation cohort. In a later analysis, HLA-associated TCR beta chains showed more clonal expansion and lower generation probabilities than non-associated chains that were equally common. In the study, some 160 TCR beta chains were listed as associated with cytomegalovirus. In a later analysis, some 17,000 TCR beta sequences were associated with specific HLA alleles at a false discovery rate of 0.05. It was suggested by the authors that the approach could potentially be generalized to other disease states and immunological phenotypes. Most TCR sequences were observed very rarely across donors, whereas some public TCRs were present in many individuals. A further reported finding was that TCR beta sequences accurately predicted the HLA-A and HLA-B alleles for most subjects in the first cohort. Linkage disequilibrium might explain the correlated functional status among segregating V segments, but an unknown experimental factor could not be excluded. V-gene and J-gene trimming of TCR beta chains was associated with a missense DCLRE1C variant in a later genetic analysis, and the association was replicated in an independent cohort. HLA typing was unavailable for some donors at each locus, so association tests used only the typed subset. In this cohort, only TCR beta chains were sequenced, and detectable features were limited by the absence of alpha or paired-chain data. Some IMGT-functional V segments, including TRBV6-2 and TRBV6-3, could not be distinguished by the 87-base-pair reads and were therefore excluded. CMV serostatus was the only immune exposure information available for the cohort. According to a later analysis, TCR association rates differed among HLA loci, with DRB1 alleles showing the most associated TCRs and HLA-C alleles showing the fewest. A few of the identified cytomegalovirus-associated TCR beta chains were confirmed in vitro to be specific for cytomegalovirus antigens. The earlier analysis of 587 of the donors excluded approximately 17 rarely observed V segments, including chromosome 9 orphons, because counts were too low. A group of highly shared sequence variants was considered likely to be a technical artifact of the sequencing pipeline. When HLA alleles, especially DR and DQ, strongly co-occurred, attributing TCR associations to individual alleles was difficult. In an earlier analysis of 587 of the donors, most TCR beta V segments were observed in productive rearrangements about 87% or about 30% of the time, broadly matching IMGT annotations. According to a later analysis, parvovirus B19, influenza, CMV and Epstein-Barr virus appeared linked to several top co-occurrence clusters. In a later genetic analysis, fewer N-insertions in productive TCRs were reported among donors in an Asian-associated ancestry cluster than the 666-donor mean. Presence/absence analyses assumed roughly uniform sequencing depth across donors, an assumption that may not hold.

Libraries were constructed by the immunoSEQ multiplex PCR assay. The multiplex PCR relied on a mix of 60 forward primers for TCR Vbeta segments and 13 reverse primers for TCR Jbeta segments. A multiplex PCR assay on genomic DNA amplified the CDR3 region of rearranged TCR beta genes. On the Illumina HiSeq System, the amplified TCR beta libraries were sequenced as 87-base-pair reads. From the authors' description of their analysis: A later analysis tallied tens of millions of unique TCR beta chains across the 660 or so repertoires, and some 12 million of those chains were shared by two or more donors. Raw reads were error-corrected and collapsed into unique sequences by a nearest-neighbor algorithm in which closely related sequences were merged to remove PCR and sequencing errors. V, D and J gene segments were assigned by aligning CDR3 sequences to IMGT reference sequences. For a sequence to be retained, a match of at least six nucleotides was required to both a V gene segment and a J gene segment. Rearrangements were classified as productive when the CDR3 lacked stop codons and remained in frame with V and J, and all other rearrangements were classified as non-productive. Following IMGT convention, CDR3 was defined as the stretch from the second conserved V-encoded cysteine up to the conserved J-encoded phenylalanine. The earlier analysis of fewer than 700 of the donors excluded sequences that lacked an unambiguous match to a single V gene segment. In an earlier analysis of approximately 590 of the donors, a V segment was called functional when productive rearrangements were above 56.7%, and segregating when the standard deviation between donors exceeded 5%. To diagnose cytomegalovirus status from the catalog of TCR beta chain sequences, a statistical classification framework was built. A later analysis assigned V and J genes by comparing TCR nucleotide sequences with IMGT/GENE-DB human TR gene sequences. Using the TCRdist pipeline, a later analysis assigned CDR3 sequences along with most-parsimonious VDJ recombination scenarios. In a later analysis, each TCR beta chain was defined by its CDR3 amino acid sequence together with its V-gene family, and reads lacking a unique V-gene family were excluded. To address suspected cross-contamination and a sequencing artifact, a later analysis removed roughly 640 highly shared, low-generation-probability nucleotide sequences. A later analysis calculated a clonal expansion index for each public chain from normalized within-repertoire ranks of inferred template counts. In a later analysis, generation probabilities were computed with a VDJ recombination model fitted to out-of-frame rearrangements, and the resulting probabilities were checked against IGoR. Hypergeometric tests were used in a later analysis to score TCR-TCR, TCR-HLA and TCR-CMV co-occurrence, with a repertoire-size bias correction applied to the TCR pairs. To estimate false discovery rates, a later analysis permuted the HLA or CMV assignments 20 times. In a later analysis, co-occurring TCRs were grouped using DBSCAN, with TCRdist sequence similarity added in when clustering inside HLA-allele-positive subsets. Repertoires with fewer than 30,000 or more than 120,000 public chains, plus five repertoires with anomalous nucleotide sharing, were excluded from co-occurrence clustering. TCRdb's version of the immuneACCESS table is confined to in-frame rearrangements and falls short of the full clone set. An unresolved V gene accounts for under half of the shortfall where checked; the remainder is of unknown origin. The V and J calls and clone size come from that table; D and trimming were worked out from the DNA. Counted in this sample were 98,000 or so clones; 60% to 80% of them appeared once. Clones ranked in the top ten supply about 5.3% of the sample.

In total, around 600 healthy bone marrow donors made up the cohort. Cohort members were all nominally healthy when sampled, although unrecorded immune exposures were likely present. The donor was CMV seropositive and belonged to the group of about 290 seropositive cohort members. Every donor gave a peripheral blood sample, and the peripheral blood mononuclear cells from that sample were used for TCR beta sequencing. Genomic DNA extraction from the blood cell samples was performed with the Qiagen DNeasy Blood Extraction Kit. This sequence originates from a man in his 60s in good health and CMV-seropositive. The chain is made from TRBV7-2 and TRBJ1-2, and 10 junctional nucleotides match TRBD1. Sequencing input: PBMCs. The DNA is as follows: TGTGCCAGCAGCCAGGACAGGGGGGATTATGGCTACACCTTC. This is translated as CASSQDRGDYGYTF.